These 6 T cell receptor beta chains were all obtained from the same sample, sequenced in a study of T cell responses to AZD1222 COVID-19 vaccine. The assay was immunoSEQ multiplex PCR, and TCRdb's table has in-frame clones only and misses some. The data contain some 120,000 clones, 80% to 90% of them seen just once; the ten biggest clones take up 18%. Sequences were derived from peripheral blood, sampled on day 0 of MenACWY control vaccination. The receptors originated from an adult in good health.

V usage is TRBV3-1 (or the pseudogene TRBV3-2) and J usage is TRBJ1-5; D gene uncertain. Trimming took 2 bases from V and 0 from J, leaving 8 bases between them. Germline V lookup: CDR1 LGHDT, CDR2 YNNKEL (reference sequence). This CDR3 is built from 15 residues. CDR3 sequence: CASSQSRDSNQPQHF. The CDR3 nucleotides read TGTGCCAGCAGCCAATCAAGGGATAGCAATCAGCCCCAGCATTTT.

The J gene is TRBJ2-7, the V gene TRBV11-2; 7 bases fit TRBD2. The germline V gene encodes CDR1 SGHAT and CDR2 FQNNGV. Losses at the gene ends were 4 bases for V and 2 bases for J; bases not matched to a gene: 2. The CDR3 loop spans 13 amino acids. The CDR3, as DNA: TGTGCCAGCAGCTGGGGGGGGACCTACGAGCAGTACTTC. As protein: CASSWGGTYEQYF. The whole variable domain, remainder taken from reference TRBV11-2 and TRBJ2-7, is EAGVAQSPRYKIIEKRQSVAFWCNPISGHATLYWYQQILGQGPKLLIQFQNNGVVDDSQLPKDRFSAERLKGVDSTLKIQPAKLEDSAVYLCASSWGGTYEQYFGPGTRLTVT.

The chain employs TRBV2 and TRBJ1-2, with TRBD1 matching 9 bases. V lost 6 bases and J lost 2; bases outside the gene matches: 13. Germline loops: CDR1 SNHLY, CDR2 FYNNEI. The CDR3 is made up of 17 amino acids. The CDR3 DNA is TGTGCCAGCAGCTCCAACGACAGGGGGAGGCCAAACTATGGCTACACCTTC. This codes for CASSSNDRGRPNYGYTF. Drawing the rest from reference TRBV2 and TRBJ1-2, the complete variable domain is EPEVTQTPSHQVTQMGQEVILRCVPISNHLYFYWYRQILGQKVEFLVSFYNNEISEKSEIFDDQFSVERPDGSNFTLKIRSTKLEDSAMYFCASSSNDRGRPNYGYTFGSGTRLTVV.

There are a few counts of this clone. The rearrangement uses TRBV28 and TRBJ2-7; D is perhaps TRBD2 (6 bases). Trimming took 6 bases from V and 4 from J, leaving 13 bases between them. The CDR3 sequence is 13 residues long. From germline, CDR1 is MDHEN and CDR2 SYDVKM. The CDR3 here is CASRVGTDYEQYF. CDR3 sequence (DNA): TGTGCCAGCAGGGTCGGGACTGATTACGAGCAGTACTTC.

The V call is TRBV7-3, the J call TRBJ2-3; D not resolved. Trimming took off 5 bases at V and 0 bases at J, with 9 bases between the two ends. CDR3 length: 14 amino acids. Per germline, CDR1 SGHTA and CDR2 FQGTGA. The CDR3 DNA sequence: TGTGCCAGCAGCCCCGGCCCTAGCACAGATACGCAGTATTTT. It yields the protein CASSPGPSTDTQYF.

The V gene is TRBV27, the J gene TRBJ2-7, with 7 bases fitting TRBD1. This CDR3 is built from 13 residues. Trimming took 7 bases from V and 1 from J; bases not matched to a gene: 4. CDR1 is MNHEY, CDR2 SMNVEV, per germline (reference sequence). CDR3 sequence (DNA): TGTGCCAGCACCCCAGGGGGATCCTACGAGCAGTACTTC. As protein: CASTPGGSYEQYF.